These 7 T cell receptor beta chains came from one sample sequenced in a study of blood T cell repertoires in COVID-19. Sequenced by immunoSEQ multiplex PCR; TCRdb stores in-frame clones only, minus some. The sample holds 15,000 or so clones; about 80% are singletons and the top ten take more than 20%. The sequencing input was peripheral blood. These TCRs come from an older woman with acute or convalescent COVID-19.

This clone was counted only a few times. This chain connects TRBV6-2 or TRBV6-3 to TRBJ2-3, with D possibly being TRBD1 (5 bases). CDR1 and CDR2 (germline): MNHEY, SVGEGT. V lost 2 bases and J 0 bases, leaving 12 bases between the germline ends. The CDR3 consists of 16 residues. CDR3 coding DNA: TGTGCCAGCAGTTACCCCGGACAAGCTAGCACAGATACGCAGTATTTT. It specifies CASSYPGQASTDTQYF.

The chain links TRBV13 to TRBJ1-1; 11 bases align to TRBD1. Germline V CDR1 and CDR2: PRHDT, FYEKMQ (reference sequence). The CDR3 length is 13 residues. Unmatched junction bases numbered 3, after V lost 6 bases and J lost 6 bases. The CDR3: CASRGGQGAEAFF. CDR3 nucleotide sequence: TGTGCCAGCAGAGGGGGACAGGGGGCTGAAGCTTTCTTT.

The chain couples TRBV5-1 to TRBJ2-7; tentatively, D is TRBD2 (6 bases). The germline V gene encodes CDR1 SGHRS and CDR2 YFSETQ. Trimming took 7 bases from V and 2 from J, leaving 22 bases between them. There are 16 residues in the CDR3. This CDR3 reads CASHSFGPGDPYEQYF. CDR3 nucleotides: TGCGCCAGCCATAGTTTCGGTCCGGGGGACCCCTACGAGCAGTACTTC.

The chain couples TRBV6-5 to TRBJ2-3; TRBD1 matches 8 bases. This CDR3 comprises 15 residues. Per the germline V gene, CDR1 is MNHEY and CDR2 is SVGAGI. Trimming removed 4 bases from V and 2 bases from J; junction bases left unmatched: 5. In nucleotides, the CDR3 is TGTGCCAGCAGTTTTCACAGGGGGACCACAGATACGCAGTATTTT. Amino acids: CASSFHRGTTDTQYF.

This chain joins TRBV4-1 and TRBJ2-2; 10 bases agree with TRBD2. V lost 4 bases to trimming and J lost 7 bases; unmatched junction nucleotides: 9. This CDR3 region has 16 residues. Per the germline V gene, CDR1 is MGHRA and CDR2 is YSYEKL. The CDR3 protein is CASSRPSGSRDGELFF. The CDR3, as DNA: TGCGCCAGCAGCCGGCCTAGCGGGAGTCGAGACGGGGAGCTGTTTTTT.

The chain has TRBV5-1 and TRBJ1-6; TRBD1 matches 7 bases. CDR1 and CDR2 (germline): SGHRS, YFSETQ. V was clipped by 5 bases and J by 7 bases; unmatched bases: 3. CDR3 length: 13 amino acids. The CDR3 nucleotides are TGCGCCAGCAGAAGGGACAGCAATTCACCCCTCCACTTT. Protein sequence: CASRRDSNSPLHF.

This rearrangement joins TRBV5-6 to TRBJ1-1; D might be TRBD1 (5 bases). Germline CDR1 and CDR2: SGHDT and YYEEEE. V was trimmed by 2 bases and J by 3 bases, leaving 14 bases between them. The CDR3 loop spans 15 amino acids. The CDR3: CASSFNLGAYTEAFF. The CDR3 DNA sequence: TGTGCCAGCAGCTTTAACCTAGGGGCCTACACTGAAGCTTTCTTT. Supplemented by reference TRBV5-6 and TRBJ1-1, the full variable domain reads DAGVTQSPTHLIKTRGQQVTLRCSPKSGHDTVSWYQQALGQGPQFIFQYYEEEERQRGNFPDRFSGHQFPNYSSELNVNALLLGDSALYLCASSFNLGAYTEAFFGQGTRLTVV.